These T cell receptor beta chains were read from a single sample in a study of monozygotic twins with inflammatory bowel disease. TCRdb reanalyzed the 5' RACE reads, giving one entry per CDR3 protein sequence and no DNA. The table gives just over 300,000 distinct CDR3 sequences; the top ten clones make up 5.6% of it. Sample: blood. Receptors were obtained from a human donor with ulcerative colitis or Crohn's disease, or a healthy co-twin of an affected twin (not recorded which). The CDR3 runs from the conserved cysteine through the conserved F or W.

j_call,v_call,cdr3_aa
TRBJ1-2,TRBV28,CASSDLPGQGYGYTF
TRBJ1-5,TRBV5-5,CASRDRANSNQPQHF
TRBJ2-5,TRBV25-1,CASGPGTGWYQETQYF
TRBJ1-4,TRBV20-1,CSARAEGSYEKLFF
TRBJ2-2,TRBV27,CASSRRGRAGELFF
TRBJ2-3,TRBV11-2,CASSPPSASGRTGLTDTQYF
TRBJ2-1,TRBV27,CASTPRASGVYNEQFF
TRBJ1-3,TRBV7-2,CASSVFGSGNTIYF
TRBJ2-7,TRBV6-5,CASSYWGQGPYEQYF
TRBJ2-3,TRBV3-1,CASSAVSRSTDTQYF
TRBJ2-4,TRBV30,CAWARQGAKNIQYF
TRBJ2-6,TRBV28,CASSNDRAPSGANVLTF
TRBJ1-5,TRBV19,CASSMGDYSNQPQHF
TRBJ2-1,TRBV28,CASSAFNDRGQFF
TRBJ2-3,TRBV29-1,CSVFQGATTDTQYF
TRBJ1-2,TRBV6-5,CASSLGGTVGYTF
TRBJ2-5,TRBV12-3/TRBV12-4,CASSPRTSGTQETQYF
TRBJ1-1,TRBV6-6,CASSPGQGLTEAFF
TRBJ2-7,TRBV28,CASRQAHEQYF
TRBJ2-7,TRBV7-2,CASSLGVRSLHF
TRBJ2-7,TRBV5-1,CASSPASSYEQYF
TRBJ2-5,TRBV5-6,CASSLPQETQYF
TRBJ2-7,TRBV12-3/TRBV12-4,CASTLSRAPYEQYF
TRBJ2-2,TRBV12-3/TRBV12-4,CASSLGSSPLHTGELFF
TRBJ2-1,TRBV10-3,CAISAGGGRWNEQFF
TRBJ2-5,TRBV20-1,CSARVEGRGQETQYF
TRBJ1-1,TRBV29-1,CSVHRGFGGKTEAFF
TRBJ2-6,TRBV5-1,CASGKTGTSSGANVLTF
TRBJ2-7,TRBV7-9,CASSLAAGTGTPYEQYF
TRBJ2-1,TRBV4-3,CASSRGWGSYNEQFF
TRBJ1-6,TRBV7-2,CASSLRDVGSSPLHF
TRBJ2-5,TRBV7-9,CASSLERHQETQYF
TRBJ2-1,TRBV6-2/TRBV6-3,CASSYRREQFF
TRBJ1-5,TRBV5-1,CASSPGQHYFEPQHF
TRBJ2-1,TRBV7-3,CASSFEASGRNEQFF
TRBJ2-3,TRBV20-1,CSASPQLLDTQYF
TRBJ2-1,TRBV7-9,CASSLRGGEQFF
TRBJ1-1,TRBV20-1,CSATDGNTEAFF
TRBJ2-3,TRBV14,CASSERGGRTDTQYF
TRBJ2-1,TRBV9,CASSVRTSGGNEQFF
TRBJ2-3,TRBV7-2,CASSLAKVGDTQYF
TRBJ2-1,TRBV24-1,CATEGDENNEQFF
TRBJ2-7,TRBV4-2,CASSHPDRDPYEQYF
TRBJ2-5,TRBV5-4,CASRSQAGSQETQYF
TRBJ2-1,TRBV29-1,CSVQPGDEQFF